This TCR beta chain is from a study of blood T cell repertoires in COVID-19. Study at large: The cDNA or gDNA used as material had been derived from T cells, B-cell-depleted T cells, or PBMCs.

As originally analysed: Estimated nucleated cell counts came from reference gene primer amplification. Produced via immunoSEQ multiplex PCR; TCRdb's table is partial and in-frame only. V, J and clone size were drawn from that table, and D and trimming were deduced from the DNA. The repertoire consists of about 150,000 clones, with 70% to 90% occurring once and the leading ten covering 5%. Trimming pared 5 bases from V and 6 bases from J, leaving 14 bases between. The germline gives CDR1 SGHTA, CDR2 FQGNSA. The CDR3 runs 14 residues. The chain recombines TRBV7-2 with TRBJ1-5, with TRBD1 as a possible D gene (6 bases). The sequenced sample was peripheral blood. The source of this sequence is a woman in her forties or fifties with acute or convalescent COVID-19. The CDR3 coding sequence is TGTGCCAGCAGCCTCTTGGGGGGGGCTCAGCCCCAGCATTTT. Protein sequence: CASSLLGGAQPQHF.